The 9 T cell receptor beta chains below were found in one sample sequenced in a study of T-cell reconstitution after alpha-beta-depleted transplantation in children. For TCRbeta, the library was prepared with unique molecular identifiers. TCRdb called the PCR reads again in MiXCR, with one record for every CDR3 protein. Here the sample spans over 550,000 distinct CDR3 sequences, over 9.5% being singletons. The material was PBMCs from the stem cell graft donor, obtained from the stem cell graft. The receptors originated from a human donor who donated a stem cell graft to a child with acute myeloid leukemia.

This chain uses TRBV12-3 or TRBV12-4 with TRBJ2-3; D not resolved. This CDR3 has 14 residues. V lost 6 bases and J lost 4, with 14 bases in between. For the CDR3, the DNA is TGTGCCAGCAGAAAGCCGGGTTTACCAGATACGCAGTATTTT. The encoded protein is CASRKPGLPDTQYF.

This clonotype showed up many times. The chain joins TRBV5-1 to TRBJ2-1, with D possibly being TRBD1 or TRBD2 (5 bases each). The germline V gene encodes CDR1 SGHRS and CDR2 YFSETQ. The CDR3 spans 17 residues. The ends were cut back, 0 bases at V and 6 bases at J, with 19 bases in the middle. CDR3 region: CASSLGPGALGSNEQFF. The CDR3 region has the DNA TGCGCCAGCAGCTTGGGGCCCGGGGCTCTAGGGTCCAATGAGCAGTTCTTC.

This clonotype was found a few times. CDR3 residues: CASTSGQRHSNEQFF. The CDR3 DNA reads TGTGCCAGCACCTCGGGCCAGCGGCACAGCAATGAGCAGTTCTTC. The chain recombines TRBV6-2 or TRBV6-3 with TRBJ2-1, with D tentatively TRBD2 (5 bases). From germline, CDR1 is MNHEY and CDR2 SVGEGT. This CDR3 region has 15 residues. The V and J ends lost 7 bases and 6 bases respectively, with 19 bases between them.

This clonotype was seen only a few times. The chain couples TRBV29-1 to TRBJ2-1, with D perhaps matching TRBD2 (5 bases). This CDR3 has 13 residues. Germline V CDR1 and CDR2: SQVTM, ANQGSEA. Trimming shortened V by 4 bases and J by 0 bases, and 7 bases separated the two germline ends. CDR3 sequence (DNA): TGCAGCGTTGGGACTGACTCCTACAATGAGCAGTTCTTC. This codes for CSVGTDSYNEQFF.

This clonotype has a handful of counts. The chain links TRBV20-1 to TRBJ1-2; tentatively, D is TRBD1 (6 bases). In germline, CDR1 is DFQATT, CDR2 SNEGSKA (reference sequence). The CDR3 sequence is 12 residues long. The ends were cut back, 6 bases at V and 8 bases at J, with 16 bases in the middle. CDR3 residues: CSASTGRGGYTF. The CDR3 nucleotides are TGCAGTGCCTCCACAGGGAGAGGAGGCTACACCTTC.

This chain joins TRBV11-2 and TRBJ2-1; 7 positions agree with TRBD2. With 1 base clipped from V and 0 bases from J, the junction kept 9 bases outside the gene matches. This CDR3 is 18 amino acids long. The germline V gene has CDR1 SGHAT and CDR2 FQNNGV. The chain's CDR3 is CASSLGNSRTSSYNEQFF. The DNA for the CDR3 is TGTGCCAGCAGCTTAGGTAACTCGAGGACTAGCTCCTACAATGAGCAGTTCTTC.

This clonotype was picked up a small number of times. V and J are TRBV7-9 and TRBJ1-5; 7 positions agree with TRBD1. Trimming cost V 8 bases and J 2 bases; bases outside gene matches: 6. The V gene's germline CDR1 is SEHNR and CDR2 FQNEAQ (reference sequence). The CDR3 is 14 residues long. CDR3 in DNA: TGTGCCAGCCAAACAGGGACAGGCAATCAGCCCCAGCATTTT. It encodes CASQTGTGNQPQHF.

This clonotype showed up just a few times. The chain couples TRBV15 to TRBJ1-4; D is possibly TRBD1 (6 bases). Germline V lookup: CDR1 LNHNV, CDR2 YYDKDF (reference sequence). The CDR3 runs 15 residues. V lost 4 bases and J 0 bases, leaving 9 bases between the germline ends. The CDR3 here is CATSKGQTTNEKLFF. The CDR3 DNA reads TGTGCCACCAGCAAAGGACAGACAACTAATGAAAAACTGTTTTTT. Combining the CDR3 with reference TRBV15 and TRBJ1-4 gives the whole variable domain DAMVIQNPRYQVTQFGKPVTLSCSQTLNHNVMYWYQQKSSQAPKLLFHYYDKDFNNEADTPDNFQSRRPNTSFCFLDIRSPGLGDTAMYLCATSKGQTTNEKLFFGSGTQLSVL.

This clonotype showed up many times. This chain uses TRBV7-3 with TRBJ2-7; the D is unclear. The CDR3 extends over 13 amino acids. Germline V gene lookup returns CDR1 SGHTA and CDR2 FQGTGA. Trimming took 6 bases from V and 3 from J, leaving 12 bases between them. This CDR3 reads CASSSSGGYEQYF. The CDR3 nucleotides are TGTGCCAGCAGTTCCTCCGGCGGCTACGAGCAGTACTTC.